A single sample is the source of the 31 T cell receptor beta chains below, sequenced in a study of vaccination effects on CD4 cells after COVID-19. Antigen specificity for these receptors is unknown. The protocol was immunoSEQ multiplex PCR, while the TCRdb copy is restricted to in-frame clones and leaves out a portion. Altogether under 85,000 clones are present, approximately 74% being singletons, with the ten largest covering 1.5% to 2%. After expansion with viral peptide pools in the ViraFEST assay, antigen-specific CD4+ T cells were sequenced. The culture ran for 10 to 11 days, and then CD4+ T cells were isolated. This specimen was CD4+ T cells from PBMCs cultured with HCoV-229E spike peptides, taken before COVID-19 vaccination. The receptor source for this set is a human donor who received a COVID-19 vaccine.

J is TRBJ2-1 and V is TRBV30; tentatively, D is TRBD2 (6 bases). The length of the CDR3 is 15 residues. V lost 2 bases to trimming and J lost 4 bases, with 15 bases between them. Germline CDR1 is GTSNPN and CDR2 is SVGIG (reference sequence). This CDR3 reads CAWSPLRGGYNEQFF. CDR3 coding DNA: TGTGCCTGGAGTCCCCTGCGGGGCGGTTACAATGAGCAGTTCTTC.

The chain combines TRBV6-6 with TRBJ1-6; D unclear. The length of the CDR3 is 14 residues. Per germline, CDR1 MNHNY and CDR2 SVGAGI (reference sequence). V was shortened by 3 bases and J by 5 bases, with 8 bases between the two germline ends. CDR3 protein: CASSYQTDNSPLHF. The CDR3 DNA reads TGTGCCAGCAGTTATCAGACCGATAATTCACCCCTCCACTTT.

This chain's CDR3 is CATSDPRGSAEAFF. The CDR3 region has the DNA TGTGCCACCAGTGATCCCAGGGGCAGTGCTGAAGCTTTCTTT. The V call is TRBV24-1, the J call TRBJ1-1; D might be TRBD1 (6 bases). This CDR3 has 14 amino acids. Trimming removed 3 bases from V and 6 bases from J, with 13 bases in between. Germline V CDR1 and CDR2: KGHDR, SFDVKD.

The chain couples TRBV5-1 to TRBJ2-1, with D possibly being TRBD1 or TRBD2 (6 bases each). The CDR3 consists of 12 residues. Germline lookup yields CDR1 SGHRS and CDR2 YFSETQ. Trimming cost V 3 bases and J 7 bases, with 8 bases left between them. The CDR3 here is CASSSGANEQFF. Here the CDR3 DNA reads TGCGCCAGCAGCTCGGGGGCTAATGAGCAGTTCTTC.

The chain couples TRBV27 to TRBJ2-7; possible D gene TRBD1, 6 bases. The CDR3 is made up of 12 amino acids. Germline V gives CDR1 MNHEY, CDR2 SMNVEV (reference sequence). V lost 3 bases and J 3 bases, leaving 6 bases between the germline ends. The CDR3 DNA follows: TGTGCCAGCAGTTTCAGGGGCTACGAGCAGTACGTC. This translates into CASSFRGYEQYV.

The V gene is TRBV2, the J gene TRBJ1-1; D call uncertain. From germline, CDR1 is SNHLY and CDR2 FYNNEI. The CDR3 spans 15 residues. V was shortened by 6 bases and J by 0 bases, with 14 bases between the two germline ends. The CDR3 nucleotides are TGTGCCAGCAGCCCAAACGAGCTAATGAACACTGAAGCTTTCTTT. This encodes CASSPNELMNTEAFF.

This clone was found a few times. The chain has TRBV5-6 and TRBJ1-5, with 9 positions matching TRBD1. Germline CDR1 is SGHDT and CDR2 is YYEEEE. V lost 4 bases to trimming and J lost 3 bases; unmatched junction nucleotides: 8. The CDR3 totals 16 residues. CDR3 in amino acids: CASSAQGAGDNQPQHF. In DNA form, the CDR3 reads TGTGCCAGCAGCGCACAGGGGGCGGGTGACAATCAGCCCCAGCATTTT.

There are a few counts of this clone. The rearrangement uses TRBV6-5 and TRBJ1-1; the match to TRBD1 covers 12 bases. Trimming took 8 bases from V and 2 from J; bases not matched to a gene: 6. CDR1 is MNHEY, CDR2 SVGAGI, per germline. CDR3 length equals 15 residues. Here the CDR3 DNA reads TGTGCCAGCCGGGGACAGGGGGCGGGAAACACTGAAGCTTTCTTT. Protein sequence: CASRGQGAGNTEAFF.

The genes are TRBV18 and TRBJ2-4; no clear D gene. Germline V CDR1 and CDR2: KGHSH, LQKENI. The CDR3 covers 11 residues. Trimming pared 3 bases from V and 7 bases from J, leaving 4 bases between. The CDR3 spells CASSPQNIQYF. The CDR3 nucleotides read TGTGCCAGCTCACCGCAGAACATTCAGTACTTC.

V and J are TRBV5-1 and TRBJ2-1; TRBD2 matches 10 bases. Germline CDR1 reads SGHRS; CDR2 reads YFSETQ. The V and J ends lost 5 bases and 8 bases, in that order; junction bases with no gene match: 13. This CDR3 is 16 amino acids long. This CDR3 reads CASRTLSGGAEDEQFF. DNA of the CDR3: TGCGCCAGCAGGACACTAAGCGGGGGGGCCGAAGATGAGCAGTTCTTC.

The V call is TRBV5-1, the J call TRBJ2-2; TRBD2 agrees at 10 bases. With 2 bases clipped from V and 6 bases from J, the junction kept 7 bases outside the gene matches. Germline CDR1 reads SGHRS; CDR2 reads YFSETQ. This CDR3 is 16 amino acids long. CDR3 residues: CASSFPERGGPGELFF. The CDR3 region has the DNA TGCGCCAGCAGCTTCCCCGAGCGGGGGGGTCCCGGGGAGCTGTTTTTT.

V usage is TRBV4-1 and J usage is TRBJ2-1; 8 bases fit TRBD2. CDR3 length: 17 residues. Germline loops: CDR1 MGHRA, CDR2 YSYEKL. Trimming cost V 2 bases and J 0 bases; bases outside gene matches: 6. CDR3 region: CASSQYRGGSSYNEQFF. Written as DNA, the CDR3 is TGCGCCAGCAGCCAATACCGGGGGGGGAGCTCCTACAATGAGCAGTTCTTC.

The chain combines TRBV9 with TRBJ1-4; 8 positions match TRBD1. Germline assignment: CDR1 SGDLS and CDR2 YYNGEE. V shed 0 bases and J 6 bases; nucleotides not matched to a gene: 7. The CDR3 length is 16 residues. Here the CDR3 reads CASSVGQGAFDEKLFF. CDR3 DNA sequence: TGTGCCAGCAGCGTAGGCCAGGGGGCTTTCGATGAAAAACTGTTTTTT.

The chain has TRBV7-2 and TRBJ1-2; D possibly corresponds to TRBD1 (5 bases). V was clipped by 7 bases and J by 7 bases, with 22 bases between them. This CDR3 is 15 amino acids long. The germline gives CDR1 SGHTA, CDR2 FQGNSA. The CDR3 DNA sequence: TGTGCCAGCATCTCCGGGGGGACCTCTAGGGGTGGCTACACCTTC. Translated: CASISGGTSRGGYTF.

The rearrangement joins TRBV24-1 to TRBJ2-5; D is possibly TRBD2 (5 bases). The ends were cut back, 6 bases at V and 6 bases at J, with 13 bases in the middle. The CDR3 has 13 amino acids. CDR1 KGHDR and CDR2 SFDVKD come from the germline V gene. CDR3 residues: CATSKEGRQTQYF. The CDR3 nucleotides read TGTGCCACCAGTAAAGAGGGCCGGCAGACCCAGTACTTC.

This clone was detected only once. The genes are TRBV6-6 and TRBJ1-3, with 7 bases matching TRBD1. J gave up 4 bases and V 5 bases, and 8 bases lay outside the gene matches. Looked up from germline, CDR1 is MNHNY and CDR2 is SVGAGI (reference sequence). There are 15 residues in the CDR3. The CDR3 loop is CASSNEGARGNTIYF. The CDR3 DNA reads TGTGCCAGCAGTAACGAGGGGGCGCGGGGAAACACCATATATTTT.

The V gene is TRBV25-1, the J gene TRBJ1-1; unclear D gene. Germline V lookup: CDR1 MGHDK, CDR2 SYGVNS. This CDR3 contains 14 residues. Trimming removed 1 base at V and 10 bases at J, with 16 bases between. CDR3 nucleotide sequence: TGTGCCAGCAGTGAATCGGTGGAGTATTTTGGAGCTTTCTTT. This translates into CASSESVEYFGAFF.

The V gene is TRBV5-6, the J gene TRBJ2-7; TRBD2 is a possible D gene (5 bases). This CDR3 is 13 amino acids long. CDR1 is SGHDT, CDR2 YYEEEE, per germline. The V and J ends lost 5 bases and 1 base respectively, with 10 bases between them. This chain's CDR3 is CASRRRGSYEQYV. The CDR3 region has the DNA TGTGCCAGCAGGAGAAGAGGGTCCTACGAGCAGTACGTC.

The gene calls are TRBV6-1 and TRBJ2-7, with 7 bases matching TRBD1. Germline CDR1 is MNHNS and CDR2 is SASEGT. This CDR3 is 14 amino acids long. Trimming took 3 bases from V and 0 from J; bases not matched to a gene: 2. The CDR3 sequence: CASSETGSSYEQYV. CDR3 sequence (DNA): TGTGCCAGCAGTGAGACAGGGAGCTCCTACGAGCAGTACGTC.

The rearrangement uses TRBV6-6 and TRBJ2-6, with 7 positions matching TRBD1. This CDR3 contains 15 residues. Trimming removed 6 bases from V and 4 bases from J; junction bases left unmatched: 6. Germline lookup yields CDR1 MNHNY and CDR2 SVGAGI (reference sequence). CDR3 DNA sequence: TGTGCCAGCAGCCGAACAGGGGTCGGGGCCAACGTCCTGACTTTC. This codes for CASSRTGVGANVLTF.

This clone is a singleton in its sample. J is TRBJ1-1 and V is TRBV6-4; D is undetermined. CDR1 and CDR2 (germline): MRHNA, SNTAGT. Trimming shortened V by 6 bases and J by 3 bases, and 11 bases separated the two germline ends. The CDR3 covers 13 residues. CDR3 DNA: TGTGCCAGCAGCTTCCTCCAGGACACTGAAGCTTTCTTT. Its protein product is CASSFLQDTEAFF.

The chain uses TRBV7-2 and TRBJ2-1, with 14 bases identical to TRBD2. The trim removed 4 bases at V and 9 bases at J, leaving 8 bases unmatched. Looked up from germline, CDR1 is SGHTA and CDR2 is FQGNSA. This CDR3 comprises 16 residues. CDR3 in DNA: TGTGCCAGCAGCTCCCCCGGACTAGCGGGGGGATTTGAGCAGTTCTTC. Translated: CASSSPGLAGGFEQFF.

The gene calls are TRBV18 and TRBJ2-5, with 7 bases matching TRBD2. Germline CDR1 and CDR2: KGHSH and LQKENI. With V trimmed by 1 base and J by 2 bases, 1 base remained unmatched. CDR3 length: 14 residues. CDR3 loop: CASSPRGLQETQYF. In nucleotides, the CDR3 is TGTGCCAGCTCACCACGGGGACTACAAGAGACCCAGTACTTC.

The J gene is TRBJ1-4, the V gene TRBV6-1; no clear D. The CDR3 is 15 amino acids. Germline loops: CDR1 MNHNS, CDR2 SASEGT. V gave up 3 bases and J gave up 4 bases, with 12 bases separating them. The CDR3 region is CASSDGRLNNEKLFF. The CDR3 nucleotides read TGTGCCAGCAGTGATGGTCGTTTGAATAATGAAAAACTGTTTTTT.

The V call is TRBV5-1, the J call TRBJ2-2; 11 bases are a match to TRBD1. Per the germline V gene, CDR1 is SGHRS and CDR2 is YFSETQ. This CDR3 region has 16 residues. V lost 4 bases and J lost 6; bases outside the gene matches: 8. CDR3 in DNA: TGCGCCAGCAGCAGTCGGACAGGGGGCGCCTCCGGGGAGCTGTTTTTT. This gives the protein CASSSRTGGASGELFF. The full variable domain, in which reference TRBV5-1 and TRBJ2-2 provide the parts outside the CDR3, is KAGVTQTPRYLIKTRGQQVTLSCSPISGHRSVSWYQQTPGQGLQFLFEYFSETQRNKGNFPGRFSGRQFSNSRSEMNVSTLELGDSALYLCASSSRTGGASGELFFGEGSRLTVL.

The chain combines TRBV5-1 with TRBJ1-3; D is unresolved. This CDR3 region has 14 residues. Germline lookup yields CDR1 SGHRS and CDR2 YFSETQ. V lost 2 bases and J lost 0, with 6 bases in between. The CDR3 sequence is CASSLGYSGNTIYF. Here the CDR3 DNA reads TGCGCCAGCAGCTTAGGGTACTCTGGAAACACCATATATTTT.

V gene TRBV27 combines with J gene TRBJ1-5; TRBD1 is a possible D gene (6 bases). Germline assignment: CDR1 MNHEY and CDR2 SMNVEV (reference sequence). The CDR3 is 15 residues long. V lost 3 bases and J 4 bases, leaving 13 bases between the germline ends. The CDR3 sequence: CASSFSGAGNQPQHF. DNA of the CDR3: TGTGCCAGCAGTTTTTCGGGGGCAGGGAATCAGCCCCAGCATTTT.

This chain connects TRBV6-5 to TRBJ1-5; D unresolved. V was trimmed by 2 bases and J by 4 bases, leaving 6 bases between them. The CDR3 is made up of 13 amino acids. CDR1 MNHEY and CDR2 SVGAGI come from the germline V gene. CDR3 protein: CASSYMANQPQHF. For the CDR3, the DNA is TGTGCCAGCAGTTACATGGCAAATCAGCCCCAGCATTTT.

The V gene is TRBV7-9, the J gene TRBJ1-5; no reliable D call. Germline CDR1 SEHNR, CDR2 FQNEAQ (reference sequence). This CDR3 spans 12 amino acids. V was pared by 5 bases and J by 3 bases, with 5 bases between. CDR3 amino acids: CASSLDNQPQHF. The CDR3 bases are TGTGCCAGCAGCCTAGACAATCAGCCCCAGCATTTT.

This chain connects TRBV4-2 to TRBJ2-5; possibly TRBD1 for D (5 bases). The CDR3 spans 17 residues. Deletions cut 3 bases from V and 0 bases from J, with 17 bases between. CDR1 LGHNA and CDR2 YNFKEQ come from the germline V gene. CDR3 nucleotides: TGTGCCAGCAGCCACAACTTCAGGGCAACCTACCAAGAGACCCAGTACTTC. This sequence encodes CASSHNFRATYQETQYF.

The chain recombines TRBV6-5 with TRBJ1-5, with unresolved D. Germline CDR1 and CDR2: MNHEY and SVGAGI. CDR3 length: 14 residues. V lost 7 bases, J lost 4 bases, and 14 bases lay in between. The CDR3 nucleotides are TGTGCCAGCATCCTTCAGGCGGGTAATCAGCCCCAGCATTTT. It translates to CASILQAGNQPQHF.